This T cell receptor (beta chain) emerged from a study of T cell responses to AZD1222 COVID-19 vaccine. General study findings and limits: Targeting of unmutated variant regions was reportedly seen in nearly half of spike-specific TCRs. Researchers report vaccine-associated CD4 TCRs spanning spike, with dominance at 160-218 and 743-854. The donor cohort was predominantly white British with a female majority, and clonal diversity may have been underestimated.

The germline V gene encodes CDR1 SGHRS and CDR2 YFSETQ. The CDR3 contains 13 residues. V gave up 4 bases and J gave up 7 bases; unmatched junction bases: 6. On this clone itself: What it binds is unknown.

Clones were read by immunoSEQ multiplex PCR, and TCRdb kept only the in-frame ones, dropping some. The data contain 150,000 to 180,000 clones, roughly nine tenths of them singletons. The chain joins TRBV5-1 to TRBJ1-1; 8 positions match TRBD1. The specimen was peripheral blood, collected on day 0 of AZD1222 vaccination. This receptor was obtained from an adult in good health. The CDR3 nucleotides read TGCGCCAGCAGCCCGGACAGGGTGGGTGAAGCTTTCTTT. Its protein product is CASSPDRVGEAFF.